The next 15 T cell receptor beta chains were all read from a single sample in a study of blood T cell repertoires in COVID-19. The repertoire was sequenced with immunoSEQ multiplex PCR; TCRdb's copy has only in-frame clones and lacks some. The table records 28,000 or so clones, around 81% of them present only once. Material: peripheral blood. These TCRs come from a man aged 65-85 years with acute or convalescent COVID-19.

This chain links TRBV19 with TRBJ1-5, with D tentatively TRBD1 (5 bases). Trimming left V 2 bases short and J 3 bases short, with 11 bases between. Germline lookup yields CDR1 LNHDA and CDR2 SQIVND (reference sequence). CDR3 size: 15 residues. The CDR3: CASSIIDRNNQPQHF. The CDR3 region has the DNA TGTGCCAGTAGTATAATAGACAGAAACAATCAGCCCCAGCATTTT.

The J gene is TRBJ2-5, the V gene TRBV7-2; D remains unclear. Germline V CDR1 and CDR2: SGHTA, FQGNSA. V lost 0 bases and J lost 7, with 12 bases in between. The CDR3 totals 14 residues. The CDR3 region is CASSLAPQSSTQYF. The CDR3 nucleotides are TGTGCCAGCAGCTTAGCGCCCCAGTCCTCGACCCAGTACTTC. The full variable domain, completed using reference TRBV7-2 and TRBJ2-5, is GAGVSQSPSNKVTEKGKDVELRCDPISGHTALYWYRQSLGQGLEFLIYFQGNSAPDKSGLPSDRFSAERTGGSVSTLTIQRTQQEDSAVYLCASSLAPQSSTQYFGPGTRLLVL.

The table lists this clone with a count of one. J is TRBJ1-3 and V is TRBV2; D may be TRBD1 (6 bases). Trimming stripped 7 bases from V and 4 bases from J, with 14 bases between. The CDR3 runs to 14 residues. CDR1 and CDR2 (germline): SNHLY, FYNNEI. The CDR3 sequence is CASNIGGFGNTIYF. The CDR3 DNA reads TGTGCCAGCAATATAGGGGGTTTCGGAAACACCATATATTTT.

The CDR3, as DNA: TGTGCCAGCAATCTAGAAAGGGGGGAGCTGTTTTTT. Its translation: CASNLERGELFF. The chain joins TRBV6-6 to TRBJ2-2; no clear D gene. Per germline, CDR1 MNHNY and CDR2 SVGAGI (reference sequence). There are 12 residues in the CDR3. V dropped 7 bases and J dropped 8 bases, with 11 bases sitting between them.

The chain links TRBV19 to TRBJ2-6; 10 positions match TRBD1. Trimming removed 7 bases from V and 4 bases from J; junction bases left unmatched: 7. This CDR3 is 16 amino acids long. The germline CDR1 and CDR2 sequences are LNHDA and SQIVND (reference sequence). The CDR3 region is CASKRTGGNGANVLTF. The CDR3 DNA is TGTGCCAGTAAAAGGACAGGGGGTAACGGGGCCAACGTCCTGACTTTC. Complete variable domain (other parts from reference TRBV19 and TRBJ2-6): DGGITQSPKYLFRKEGQNVTLSCEQNLNHDAMYWYRQDPGQGLRLIYYSQIVNDFQKGDIAEGYSVSREKKESFPLTVTSAQKNPTAFYLCASKRTGGNGANVLTFGAGSRLTVL.

This chain joins TRBV19 and TRBJ1-1; unclear D gene. V was pared by 3 bases and J by 0 bases, with 8 bases between. Germline loops: CDR1 LNHDA, CDR2 SQIVND (reference sequence). The CDR3 spans 14 residues. The CDR3 DNA reads as TGTGCCAGTAGTATTCCGGGATTGAACACTGAAGCTTTCTTT. Translation: CASSIPGLNTEAFF.

The V call is TRBV7-6, the J call TRBJ2-3; 8 positions agree with TRBD2. Per germline, CDR1 SGHVS and CDR2 FNYEAQ. J was trimmed by 4 bases and V by 6 bases; bases with no gene match: 12. The CDR3 contains 16 residues. The CDR3 sequence: CASSPFGRALPDTQYF. Written as DNA, the CDR3 is TGTGCCAGCAGTCCCTTCGGGAGGGCCCTTCCAGATACGCAGTATTTT. The variable domain in full, completed from reference TRBV7-6 and TRBJ2-3, reads GAGVSQSPRYKVTKRGQDVALRCDPISGHVSLYWYRQALGQGPEFLTYFNYEAQQDKSGLPNDRFSAERPEGSISTLTIQRTEQRDSAMYRCASSPFGRALPDTQYFGPGTRLTVL.

The chain uses TRBV24-1 and TRBJ2-1, with 13 bases aligning to TRBD2. Trimming at V came to 6 bases and at J to 5 bases, leaving 3 bases not matched to a gene. This CDR3 has 15 amino acids. The germline V gene encodes CDR1 KGHDR and CDR2 SFDVKD. CDR3 nucleotide sequence: TGTGCCACCAGTATGGGACTAGCGGGGAACAATGAGCAGTTCTTC. This sequence encodes CATSMGLAGNNEQFF.

This chain joins TRBV19 and TRBJ2-2, with unresolved D. The V gene lost 5 bases and the J gene lost 1 base, with 11 bases spanning the gap. There are 15 residues in the CDR3. Germline V gives CDR1 LNHDA, CDR2 SQIVND (reference sequence). The CDR3 DNA reads as TGTGCCAGTAGTTTCTCGAGAGGGAACACCGGGGAGCTGTTTTTT. Translating gives CASSFSRGNTGELFF.

The rearrangement joins TRBV14 to TRBJ1-1; perhaps TRBD1 as D (5 bases). Germline CDR1 is SGHDN and CDR2 is FVKESK. V lost 4 bases and J 1 base, leaving 13 bases between the germline ends. The CDR3 sequence is 15 residues long. CDR3 amino acids: CASSRPGLSNTEAFF. CDR3 in DNA: TGTGCCAGCAGCCGACCGGGACTCTCGAACACTGAAGCTTTCTTT. The full variable domain, in which reference TRBV14 and TRBJ1-1 provide the parts outside the CDR3, is EAGVTQFPSHSVIEKGQTVTLRCDPISGHDNLYWYRRVMGKEIKFLLHFVKESKQDESGMPNNRFLAERTGGTYSTLKVQPAELEDSGVYFCASSRPGLSNTEAFFGQGTRLTVV.

The V call is TRBV5-1, the J call TRBJ2-1, with D unresolved. Germline V gene lookup returns CDR1 SGHRS and CDR2 YFSETQ. This CDR3 region has 12 residues. With 0 bases removed from V and 10 bases from J, the gap between germline ends came to 8 bases. The CDR3 sequence is CASSLAGWEQFF. Written as DNA, the CDR3 is TGCGCCAGCAGCTTGGCAGGATGGGAGCAGTTCTTC.

This clone was detected a few times. Written as DNA, the CDR3 is TGTGCCAGCTCCCCCAATTACCGGACTAGCGGGAGTAATGAGCAGTTCTTC. Residues: CASSPNYRTSGSNEQFF. This rearrangement joins TRBV18 to TRBJ2-1, with 13 bases lining up with TRBD2. Trimming removed 6 bases from V and 7 bases from J; junction bases left unmatched: 12. In germline, CDR1 is KGHSH, CDR2 LQKENI. This CDR3 has 17 amino acids.

This clone was detected a few times. This rearrangement joins TRBV18 to TRBJ2-1; maybe TRBD2 (6 bases). Germline V CDR1 and CDR2: KGHSH, LQKENI. This CDR3 region has 15 residues. Trimming left V 3 bases short and J 8 bases short, with 17 bases between. In DNA, the CDR3 is TGTGCCAGCTCACCCGGGACTCAGACGGGGGATGAGCAGTTCTTC. It is translated as CASSPGTQTGDEQFF.

CDR3 DNA sequence: TGTGCCAGCAGAGCCGGGACAGCTAACACTGAAGCTTTCTTT. Translated: CASRAGTANTEAFF. This chain connects TRBV6-6 to TRBJ1-1, with 7 positions matching TRBD1. The CDR3 has 14 residues. Trimming took 6 bases from V and 2 from J; bases not matched to a gene: 6. Germline CDR1 MNHNY, CDR2 SVGAGI (reference sequence).

The CDR3 DNA sequence: TGCGCCAGCAGCGTTTTTTCCGGTGAGCAGTTCTTC. Protein: CASSVFSGEQFF. The chain links TRBV5-1 to TRBJ2-1; no reliable D call. The CDR3 extends over 12 amino acids. The germline V gene has CDR1 SGHRS and CDR2 YFSETQ. Trimming took 4 bases from V and 9 from J, leaving 11 bases between them.